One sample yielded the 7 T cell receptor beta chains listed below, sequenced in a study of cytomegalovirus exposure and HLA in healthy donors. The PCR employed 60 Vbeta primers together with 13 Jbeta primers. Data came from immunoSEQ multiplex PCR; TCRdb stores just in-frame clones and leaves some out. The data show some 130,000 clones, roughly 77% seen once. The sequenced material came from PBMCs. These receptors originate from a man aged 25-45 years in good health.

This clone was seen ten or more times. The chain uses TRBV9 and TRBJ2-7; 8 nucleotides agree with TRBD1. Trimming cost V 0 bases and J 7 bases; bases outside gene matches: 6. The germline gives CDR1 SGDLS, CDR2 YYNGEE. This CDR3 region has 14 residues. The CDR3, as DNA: TGTGCCAGCAGCGTAGCCTACAGGGGGAGGGAGCAGTACTTC. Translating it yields CASSVAYRGREQYF.

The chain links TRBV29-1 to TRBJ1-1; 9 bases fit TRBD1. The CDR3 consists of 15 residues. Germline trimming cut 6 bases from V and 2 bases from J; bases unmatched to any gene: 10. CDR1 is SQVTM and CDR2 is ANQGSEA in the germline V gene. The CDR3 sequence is CSVAPQGALNTEAFF. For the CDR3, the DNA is TGCAGCGTCGCGCCACAGGGGGCTCTCAACACTGAAGCTTTCTTT.

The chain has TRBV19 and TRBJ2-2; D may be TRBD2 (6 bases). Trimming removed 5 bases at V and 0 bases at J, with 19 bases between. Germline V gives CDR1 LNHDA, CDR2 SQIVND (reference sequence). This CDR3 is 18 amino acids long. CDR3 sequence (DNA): TGTGCCAGTAGTCGGGACTCAAGTTATTTTGCGAACACCGGGGAGCTGTTTTTT. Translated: CASSRDSSYFANTGELFF.

Here the CDR3 reads CASTFSGEYNEQFF. The CDR3 DNA reads TGTGCCAGCACGTTCTCAGGGGAGTACAATGAGCAGTTCTTC. The chain is built from TRBV27 and TRBJ2-1; TRBD1 might be the D (6 bases). The CDR3 totals 14 residues. Trimming removed 7 bases at V and 4 bases at J, with 14 bases between. Looked up from germline, CDR1 is MNHEY and CDR2 is SMNVEV (reference sequence).

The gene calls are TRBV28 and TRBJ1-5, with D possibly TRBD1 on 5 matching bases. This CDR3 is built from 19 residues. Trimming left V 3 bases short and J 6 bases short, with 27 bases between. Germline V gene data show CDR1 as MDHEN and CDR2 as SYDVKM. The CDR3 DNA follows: TGTGCCAGCAGTTTGGGGTTTGGGGGTAGGAGGGCGCTCGTTCAGCCCCAGCATTTT. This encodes CASSLGFGGRRALVQPQHF. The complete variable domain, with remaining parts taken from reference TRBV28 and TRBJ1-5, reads DVKVTQSSRYLVKRTGEKVFLECVQDMDHENMFWYRQDPGLGLRLIYFSYDVKMKEKGDIPEGYSVSREKKERFSLILESASTNQTSMYLCASSLGFGGRRALVQPQHFGDGTRLSIL.

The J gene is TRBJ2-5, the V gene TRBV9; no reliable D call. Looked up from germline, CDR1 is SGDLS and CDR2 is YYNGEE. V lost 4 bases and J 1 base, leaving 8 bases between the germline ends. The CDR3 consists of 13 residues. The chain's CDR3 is CASSPPLQETQYF. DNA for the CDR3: TGTGCCAGCAGCCCCCCACTCCAAGAGACCCAGTACTTC.

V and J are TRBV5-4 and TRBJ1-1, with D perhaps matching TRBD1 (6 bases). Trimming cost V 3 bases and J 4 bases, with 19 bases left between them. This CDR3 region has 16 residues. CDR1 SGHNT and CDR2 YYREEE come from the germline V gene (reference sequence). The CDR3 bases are TGTGCCAGCAGCTCCCAGGGGAGGGCACCGGGCACTGAAGCTTTCTTT. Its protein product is CASSSQGRAPGTEAFF.